The present entry profiles one T cell receptor beta chain with its context. The data derive from a study of blood T cell repertoires in COVID-19. CDR3 length: 17 residues. Trimming at V came to 1 base and at J to 4 bases, leaving 8 bases not matched to a gene. The germline CDR1 and CDR2 sequences are LGHNA and YSLEER. The protocol was immunoSEQ multiplex PCR, while the TCRdb copy is restricted to in-frame clones and leaves out a portion. The sample contains hundreds of thousands of clones, 88% of which appear only once. The J gene is TRBJ2-3, the V gene TRBV4-3, with 10 bases aligning to TRBD2. Sequencing was done on a sample of peripheral blood. This TCR came from a woman aged 30 to 39 with acute or convalescent COVID-19. In DNA, the CDR3 is TGCGCCAGCAGCCAAGGGGTGAAAGCGGGAGGGGCAGATACGCAGTATTTT. This translates into CASSQGVKAGGADTQYF.